The rows below give T cell receptor beta chains drawn from one sample of a study of cytomegalovirus exposure and HLA in healthy donors. Repertoires were generated with immunoSEQ multiplex PCR, while TCRdb's copy carries only in-frame clones and drops some. The data hold roughly 240,000 clones, with about 86% observed a single time. The specimen was PBMCs. The source is a man between 18 and 29 years old in good health and CMV-seronegative. Both conserved end residues are part of each CDR3. A D gene is named only where the DNA matches it firmly. The size field is filled for only some rows; it gives once, few, many or a size class.

TRBD2,TRBV19,-,TRBJ2-7,TGTGCCAGTAGACTAGCGTGGGGCTCCTACGAGCAGTACTTC,CASRLAWGSYEQYF
-,TRBV5-4,-,TRBJ2-2,TGTGCCAGCAGCCAAGGCAGCGGAGGGGAGCTGTTTTTT,CASSQGSGGELFF
-,TRBV5-4,-,TRBJ2-7,TGTGCCAGCAGCCGGAACGCGGACTACGAGCAGTACTTC,CASSRNADYEQYF
-,TRBV7-6,-,TRBJ1-4,TGTGCCAGCAGCTTAGGCGCGTCAGGGATTAATGAAAAACTGTTTTTT,CASSLGASGINEKLFF
TRBD1,TRBV6-5,-,TRBJ1-2,TGTGCCAGCAGTCGACAGGGGGCAGCAAACTATGGCTACACCTTC,CASSRQGAANYGYTF
TRBD1,TRBV29-1,few,TRBJ2-7,TGCAGCGCCGGGACAGGGACATCCTACGAGCAGTACTTC,CSAGTGTSYEQYF
-,TRBV2,-,TRBJ1-3,TGTGCCAGCAGTCCCGAGTCTGGAAACACCATATATTTT,CASSPESGNTIYF
-,TRBV6-5,-,TRBJ1-1,TGTGCCAGCAGTTACTCGATGGGGGCGGGGAACACTGAAGCTTTCTTT,CASSYSMGAGNTEAFF
TRBD2,TRBV7-3,-,TRBJ2-7,TGTGCCAGCAGACCACCGGGACTAGCGTCTCCCTACGAGCAGTACTTC,CASRPPGLASPYEQYF
-,TRBV9,once,TRBJ2-3,TGTGCCAGCAGTACCTCAGTGAAGTCAGATACGCAGTATTTT,CASSTSVKSDTQYF
-,TRBV28,-,TRBJ1-5,TGTGCCAGCAGTTTCACGACTTATCAGCCCCAGCATTTT,CASSFTTYQPQHF
-,TRBV9,-,TRBJ2-1,TGTGCCAGCAGCGAGCCTTACAATGAGCAGTTCTTC,CASSEPYNEQFF
TRBD1,TRBV28,-,TRBJ1-4,TGTGCCAGCAGTTTATTTCGACAAGGACAGGGAGGTGAAAAACTGTTTTTT,CASSLFRQGQGGEKLFF
-,TRBV11-2,once,TRBJ1-1,TGTGCCAGCAGCTATAAAAAGAACACTGAAGCTTTCTTT,CASSYKKNTEAFF
-,TRBV28,-,TRBJ1-1,TGTGCCAGCAGTTCCTATTTGAACACTGAAGCTTTCTTT,CASSSYLNTEAFF
TRBD1,TRBV10-3,-,TRBJ2-7,TGTGCCATCAGTGACGGGACAGGTACCTACGAGCAGTACTTC,CAISDGTGTYEQYF
TRBD1,TRBV6-1,once,TRBJ2-7,TGTGCCAGCAGGGCCGGACAGGGAGGCTCCTACGAGCAGTACTTC,CASRAGQGGSYEQYF
TRBD2,TRBV4-1,-,TRBJ2-5,TGCGCCAGCAGCCTACGGTCTAGCGGGATCCGAGAGACCCAGTACTTC,CASSLRSSGIRETQYF
TRBD2,TRBV5-1,-,TRBJ2-1,TGCGCCAGCAGCTTGGAAAGCGGGGGGTACAATGAGCAGTTCTTC,CASSLESGGYNEQFF
TRBD1,TRBV20-1,-,TRBJ2-7,TGCAGTGTGAGACAGGGGGACGAGCAGTACTTC,CSVRQGDEQYF
-,TRBV6-5,-,TRBJ2-5,TGTGCCAGCAGTTATAACCCAGGGCCGGAGACCCAGTACTTC,CASSYNPGPETQYF
TRBD1,TRBV6-1,-,TRBJ2-3,TGTGCCAGCAGTCGGGACAGGGCCAGCACAGATACGCAGTATTTT,CASSRDRASTDTQYF
-,TRBV11-3,once,TRBJ2-1,TGTGCCAGCAGCTTAGGAGGTCTGGGGCAGTTCTTC,CASSLGGLGQFF
-,TRBV14,-,TRBJ2-1,TGTGCCAGCAGCCCAATTGGACTGGGTAATGAAGAGCAGTTCTTC,CASSPIGLGNEEQFF
TRBD2,TRBV28,few,TRBJ2-1,TGTGCCAGCAAAGGAGGAGCGGGAGGTTTCTACAATGAGCAGTTCTTC,CASKGGAGGFYNEQFF
TRBD2,TRBV28,-,TRBJ2-3,TGTGCCAGCACCCTCCGGGGGGGAACAGATACGCAGTATTTT,CASTLRGGTDTQYF
-,TRBV19,-,TRBJ1-2,TGTGCCAGTTCGTCGTTTAACTATGGCTACACCTTC,CASSSFNYGYTF
TRBD1,TRBV28,once,TRBJ1-5,TGTGCCAGCAGTTTTCGGGACAGGGGACATCAGCCCCAGCATTTT,CASSFRDRGHQPQHF
TRBD2,TRBV5-6,-,TRBJ2-7,TGTGCCAGCCACGCGGTGAGCGGGGGGCGACGGAACGAGCAGTACTTC,CASHAVSGGRRNEQYF
TRBD2,TRBV9,-,TRBJ2-2,TGTGCCAGCAGCGTAGAACTAGCGGCTAACACCGGGGAGCTGTTTTTT,CASSVELAANTGELFF
TRBD2,TRBV7-6,-,TRBJ2-2,TGTGCCAGCAGCCCGGGGGGGCGGGGGAAGAACACCGGGGAGCTGTTTTTT,CASSPGGRGKNTGELFF
-,TRBV7-8,-,TRBJ1-3,TGTGCCAGCAGCTTCGACATTTGGAATGGAAACACCATATATTTT,CASSFDIWNGNTIYF
TRBD2,TRBV4-1,-,TRBJ2-7,TGCGCCAGCAGCCAATTGTTCAGACTAGCGGGACTCTCCTACGAGCAGTACTTC,CASSQLFRLAGLSYEQYF
TRBD2,TRBV5-1,-,TRBJ2-3,TGCGCCAGCAGCTTGGGGATTAGCGGGGGGGCCGATACGCAGTATTTT,CASSLGISGGADTQYF
-,TRBV28,-,TRBJ1-2,TGTGCCAGCAGTTCCGCGTTCTACACCTTC,CASSSAFYTF
-,TRBV4-1,-,TRBJ1-1,TGCGCCAGCAGCCAAGACGGGGGGCCCGGGGTAATGGATGAAGCTTTCTTT,CASSQDGGPGVMDEAFF
-,TRBV5-1,once,TRBJ1-2,TGCGCCAGCAGCTTAATTTGGGGGAGGCATGGCTACACCTTC,CASSLIWGRHGYTF
-,TRBV5-1,-,TRBJ2-5,TGCGCCAGCAGCCTACTAACAGGAAAAGAGACCCAGTACTTC,CASSLLTGKETQYF
-,TRBV7-2,-,TRBJ2-1,TGTGCCAGCAGCACCGGGACTCACGGGGCCTACAATGAGCAGTTCTTC,CASSTGTHGAYNEQFF
-,TRBV6-6,-,TRBJ1-2,TGTGCCAGCAGTTACTACGTACGGGACTCAGATGGCTACACCTTC,CASSYYVRDSDGYTF
TRBD2,TRBV7-3,-,TRBJ2-3,TGTGCCAGCAGCCATACAGATAGCGGGAATCACACAGATACGCAGTATTTT,CASSHTDSGNHTDTQYF
TRBD1,TRBV2,-,TRBJ1-2,TGTGCCAGCAGTGAAAGGGGGCCCTACTATGGCTACACCTTC,CASSERGPYYGYTF
-,TRBV30,few,TRBJ1-1,TGTGCCTGGAGTGTCGGAGGTCTTGGAGCTTTCTTT,CAWSVGGLGAFF
-,TRBV9,-,TRBJ2-2,TGTGCCAGCAGCTTCCTCGGCGGGGGCGCAGATACCGGGGAGCTGTTTTTT,CASSFLGGGADTGELFF
TRBD2,TRBV2,once,TRBJ2-7,TGTGCCAGCAGTGAATTTCCGCGGGGGGACTACGAGCAGTACTTC,CASSEFPRGDYEQYF
TRBD2,TRBV29-1,-,TRBJ2-5,TGCAGCGTCCTAGCGGGGGGAGAGACCCAGTACTTC,CSVLAGGETQYF
-,TRBV15,-,TRBJ1-5,TGTGCCACCAGCAGAGTTAACGACATTTATAGCAATCAGCCCCAGCATTTT,CATSRVNDIYSNQPQHF
TRBD1,TRBV5-5,-,TRBJ1-1,TGTGCCAGCAGCTTGGGAGCAGGGGGTCGGACTGAAGCTTTCTTT,CASSLGAGGRTEAFF
-,TRBV7-9,-,TRBJ2-7,TGTGCCAGCAGCTTAACTGGGGGCCGGGTCGAGCAGTACTTC,CASSLTGGRVEQYF
-,TRBV6-1,-,TRBJ1-4,TGTGCCAGCAGTGGGGGTTTGACAGTGGAGGGCGAAAAACTGTTTTTT,CASSGGLTVEGEKLFF
TRBD1,TRBV5-3,-,TRBJ1-5,TGTGCCAGAAGCTTGGCCTGGCGCAGCAGGGGGGATCAGCCCCAGCATTTT,CARSLAWRSRGDQPQHF
-,TRBV4-1,-,TRBJ2-3,TGCGCCAGCAGCCAAGATCCGGGGGATACGCAGTATTTT,CASSQDPGDTQYF
TRBD1,TRBV7-9,-,TRBJ2-7,TGTGCCAGCAGCAGGATGACAGGGAGTCCCTACGAGCAGTACTTC,CASSRMTGSPYEQYF
TRBD2,TRBV27,few,TRBJ2-2,TGTGCCAGCAGTTCCGGACTAGAAACCGGGGAGCTGTTTTTT,CASSSGLETGELFF